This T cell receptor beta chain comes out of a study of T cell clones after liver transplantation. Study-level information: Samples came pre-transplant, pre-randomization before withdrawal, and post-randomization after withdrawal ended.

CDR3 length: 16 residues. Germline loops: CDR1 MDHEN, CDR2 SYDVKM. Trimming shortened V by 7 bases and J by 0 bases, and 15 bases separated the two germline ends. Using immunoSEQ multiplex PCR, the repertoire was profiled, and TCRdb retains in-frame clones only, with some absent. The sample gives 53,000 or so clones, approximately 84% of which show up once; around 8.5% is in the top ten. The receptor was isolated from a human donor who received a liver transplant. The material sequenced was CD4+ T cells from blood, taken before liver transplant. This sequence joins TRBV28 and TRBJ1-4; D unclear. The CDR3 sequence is CASTVLVPATNEKLFF. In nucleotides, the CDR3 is TGTGCCAGCACCGTACTCGTTCCCGCAACTAATGAAAAACTGTTTTTT. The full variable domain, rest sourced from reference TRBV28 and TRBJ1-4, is DVKVTQSSRYLVKRTGEKVFLECVQDMDHENMFWYRQDPGLGLRLIYFSYDVKMKEKGDIPEGYSVSREKKERFSLILESASTNQTSMYLCASTVLVPATNEKLFFGSGTQLSVL.